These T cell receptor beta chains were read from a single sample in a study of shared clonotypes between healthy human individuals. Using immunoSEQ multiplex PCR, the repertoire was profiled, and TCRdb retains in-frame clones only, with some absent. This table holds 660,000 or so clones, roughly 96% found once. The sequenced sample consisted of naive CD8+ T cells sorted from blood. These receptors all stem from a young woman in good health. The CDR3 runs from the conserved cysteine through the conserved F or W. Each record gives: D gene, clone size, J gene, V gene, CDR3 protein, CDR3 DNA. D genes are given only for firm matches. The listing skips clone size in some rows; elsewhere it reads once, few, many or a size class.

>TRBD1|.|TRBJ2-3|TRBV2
CASSEPDDRVDRDTQYF
TGTGCCAGCAGTGAACCGGACGACAGGGTTGATAGAGATACGCAGTATTTT
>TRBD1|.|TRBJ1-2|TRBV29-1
CSVSDREGYGYTF
TGCAGCGTCTCGGACAGGGAGGGGTATGGCTACACCTTC
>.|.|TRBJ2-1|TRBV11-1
CASSFLGSYEQFF
TGTGCCAGCAGCTTTCTTGGGAGCTATGAGCAGTTCTTC
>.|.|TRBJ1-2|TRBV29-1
CSVEVEGSYGYTF
TGCAGCGTTGAAGTAGAAGGCAGCTATGGCTACACCTTC
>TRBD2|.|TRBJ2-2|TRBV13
CAGQRAGEGTGELFF
TGTGCCGGCCAGCGAGCGGGAGAAGGCACCGGGGAGCTGTTTTTT
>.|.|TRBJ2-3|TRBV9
CASSARLAESTDTQYF
TGTGCCAGCAGCGCAAGATTAGCGGAGAGCACAGATACGCAGTATTTT
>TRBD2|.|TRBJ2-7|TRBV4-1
CASSQEPGTRGYEQYF
TGCGCCAGCAGCCAAGAACCCGGGACTAGGGGTTACGAGCAGTACTTC
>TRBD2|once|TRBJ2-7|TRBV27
CASSLMGLAYYEQYF
TGTGCCAGCAGTTTAATGGGACTAGCGTATTACGAGCAGTACTTC
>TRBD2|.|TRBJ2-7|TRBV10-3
CAIRSLAAYEQYF
TGTGCCATCAGATCCCTAGCGGCCTACGAGCAGTACTTC
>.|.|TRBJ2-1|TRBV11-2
CASSLGRYNEQFF
TGTGCCAGCAGCTTAGGCAGATACAATGAGCAGTTCTTC
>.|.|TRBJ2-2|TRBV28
CASSLGQTNTGELFF
TGTGCCAGCAGTTTGGGGCAGACAAACACCGGGGAGCTGTTTTTT
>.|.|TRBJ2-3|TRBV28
CASSFDRIGTDTQYF
TGTGCCAGCAGTTTCGACAGGATTGGCACAGATACGCAGTATTTT
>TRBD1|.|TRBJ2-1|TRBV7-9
CASSIQGVEQFF
TGTGCCAGCAGCATACAGGGGGTCGAGCAGTTCTTC